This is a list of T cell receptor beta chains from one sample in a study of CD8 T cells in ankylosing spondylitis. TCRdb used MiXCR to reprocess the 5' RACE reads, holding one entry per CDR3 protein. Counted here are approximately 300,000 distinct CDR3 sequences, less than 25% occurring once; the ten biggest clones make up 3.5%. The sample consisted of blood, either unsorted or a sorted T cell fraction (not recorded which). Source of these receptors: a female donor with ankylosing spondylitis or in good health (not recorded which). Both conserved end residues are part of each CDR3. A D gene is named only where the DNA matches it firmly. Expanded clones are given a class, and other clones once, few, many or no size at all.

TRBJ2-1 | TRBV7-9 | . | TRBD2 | TGTGCCGGATCAACTAGCGGGAGAAACAATGAGCAGTTCTTC | CAGSTSGRNNEQFF
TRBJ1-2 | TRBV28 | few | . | TGTGCCAGCAGTTTTTACAGCTATGGCTACACCTTC | CASSFYSYGYTF
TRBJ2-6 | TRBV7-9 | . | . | TGTGCCAGCAGCTTTCCTGTATCTGGGGCCAACGTCCTGACTTTC | CASSFPVSGANVLTF
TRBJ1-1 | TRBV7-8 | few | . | TGTGCCAGCAGCTTAAGGGAAGAAGCTTTCTTT | CASSLREEAFF
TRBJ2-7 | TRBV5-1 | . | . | TGCGCCAGCAGGGCGGGAACGGTGACCTACGAGCAGTACTTC | CASRAGTVTYEQYF
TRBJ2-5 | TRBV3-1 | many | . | TGTGCCAGCAGCCAAGGACCTCAAGGGGAGACCCAGTACTTC | CASSQGPQGETQYF
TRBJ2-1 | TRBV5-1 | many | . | TGCGCCAGCAGCCCCCTGGCCGGGGCGCGATCCAATGAGCAGTTCTTC | CASSPLAGARSNEQFF
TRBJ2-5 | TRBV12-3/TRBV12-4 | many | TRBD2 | TGTGCCAGCAGTTTGGGACTAGCGGGAGAGGGAGAGACCCAGTACTTC | CASSLGLAGEGETQYF
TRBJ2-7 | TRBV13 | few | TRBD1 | TGTGCCAGCAGCTTAAGGGACAGCATCTACGAGCAGTACTTC | CASSLRDSIYEQYF
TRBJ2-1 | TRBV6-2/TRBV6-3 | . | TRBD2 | TGTGCCATTACCCTAGCGGGTCATGAGCAGTTCTTC | CAITLAGHEQFF
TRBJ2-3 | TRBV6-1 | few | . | TGTGCCAGCAGTGAAGCGCCGGACAGCACAGATACGCAGTATTTT | CASSEAPDSTDTQYF
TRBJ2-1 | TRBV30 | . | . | TGTGCCTGGAGTGTAAGCGAGACCTACAATGAGCAGTTCTTC | CAWSVSETYNEQFF
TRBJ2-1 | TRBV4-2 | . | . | TGTGCCAGCAGCCAAAGGAGTAATTTTCCGGGGGAGCAGTTCTTC | CASSQRSNFPGEQFF
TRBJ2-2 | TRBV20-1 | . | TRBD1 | TGCAGTGCTAGAGGGGACAGAGACACCGGGGAGCTGTTTTTT | CSARGDRDTGELFF
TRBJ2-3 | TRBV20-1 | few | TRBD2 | TGCAGTGCTAGTCGGGCTAGCGGGTACACAGATACGCAGTATTTT | CSASRASGYTDTQYF
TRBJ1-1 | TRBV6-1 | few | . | TGTGCCAGCAGTCGGAGTCGGAACACTGAAGCTTTCTTT | CASSRSRNTEAFF
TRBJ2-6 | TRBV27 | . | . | TGTGCCAGCAGTTTTGGGGGTACGCACTTTGGGGCCAACGTCCTGACTTTC | CASSFGGTHFGANVLTF
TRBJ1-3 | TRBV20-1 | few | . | TGCAGTGCCGGATCGGGGCCTGGAAACACCATATATTTT | CSAGSGPGNTIYF
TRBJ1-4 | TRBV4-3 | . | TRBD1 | TGCGCCAGCAGCCACCGGACAGGGGAGGATGAAAAACTGTTTTTT | CASSHRTGEDEKLFF
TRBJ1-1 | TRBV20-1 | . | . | TGCAGCGCCGTTGGACCGAGTGAAGCTTTCTTT | CSAVGPSEAFF
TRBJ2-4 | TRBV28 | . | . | TGTGCCAGCAGTTCCTCGGCCCTGGCCAAAAACATTCAGTACTTC | CASSSSALAKNIQYF
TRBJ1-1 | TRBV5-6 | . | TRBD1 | TGTGCCAGCAGCTTGAGGCAGGGGGTGAGTGTGATGACTGAAGCTTTCTTT | CASSLRQGVSVMTEAFF
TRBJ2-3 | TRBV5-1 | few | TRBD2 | TGCGCCAGCAGCGTGCGCGGGAGGGCCTTAGATACGCAGTATTTT | CASSVRGRALDTQYF
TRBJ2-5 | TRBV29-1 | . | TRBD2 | TGCAGCGTGGGGACTAGCGGGAGCTGGGAGACCCAGTACTTC | CSVGTSGSWETQYF
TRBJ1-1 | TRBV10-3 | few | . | TGTGCCACCGAAGTGGGGGGGCCGAACACTGAAGCTTTCTTT | CATEVGGPNTEAFF
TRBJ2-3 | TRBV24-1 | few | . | TGTGCCACCAGTGATGCGGGGCGAGATACGCAGTATTTT | CATSDAGRDTQYF
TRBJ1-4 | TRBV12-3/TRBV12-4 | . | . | TGTGCCAGCAGTCTGGGGACGCGTTCAACTAATGAAAAACTGTTTTTT | CASSLGTRSTNEKLFF
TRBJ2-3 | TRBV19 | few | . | TGTGCCAGTAGTATGGATCGGGGGCTCACAGATACGCAGTATTTT | CASSMDRGLTDTQYF
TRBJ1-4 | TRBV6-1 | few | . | TGTGCCAGCAGTCCAGGGGCGAGTAATGAAAAACTGTTTTTT | CASSPGASNEKLFF
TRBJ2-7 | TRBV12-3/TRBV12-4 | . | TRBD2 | TGTGCCAGCAGTCTAGCGGGTCCAACCTACGAGCAGTACTTC | CASSLAGPTYEQYF
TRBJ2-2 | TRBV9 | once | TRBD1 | TGTGCCAGCAGCGTAGGGGACAGGACCCCGAACACCGGGGAGCTGTTTTTT | CASSVGDRTPNTGELFF
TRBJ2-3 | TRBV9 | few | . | TGTGCCAGCAGCGTAGGAGAAGGTGGCACAGATACGCAGTATTTT | CASSVGEGGTDTQYF
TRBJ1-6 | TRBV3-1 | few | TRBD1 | TGTGCCAGCAGCCAAGATCGGGGAGGACAGGCTTATTCACCCCTCCACTTT | CASSQDRGGQAYSPLHF
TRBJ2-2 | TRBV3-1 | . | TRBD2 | TGTGCCAGCAGCCGACGGGAGGGGGTCACCGGGGAGCTGTTTTTT | CASSRREGVTGELFF
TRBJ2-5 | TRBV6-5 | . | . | TGTGCCAGCAGTTACTGGGGGAGTGGGGAAGAGACCCAGTACTTC | CASSYWGSGEETQYF
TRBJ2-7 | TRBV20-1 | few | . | TGCAGTGCTAGAGATTGGGGGGCCCTGAGCTCCTACGAGCAGTACTTC | CSARDWGALSSYEQYF
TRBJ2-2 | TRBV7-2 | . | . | TGTGCCAGCAGCTTAAAGTCCGGTTGGTCCGGGGAGCTGTTTTTT | CASSLKSGWSGELFF
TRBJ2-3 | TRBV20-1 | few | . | TGCAGTGCTAGTAAGGCGGGAAGCACAGATACGCAGTATTTT | CSASKAGSTDTQYF
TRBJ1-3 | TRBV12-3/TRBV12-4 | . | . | TGTGCCAGCAGTTTCGTAACAGTTGGGAGAAACACCATATATTTT | CASSFVTVGRNTIYF
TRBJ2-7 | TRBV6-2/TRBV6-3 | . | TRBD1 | TGTGCCAGCAGTTCCGCGGACAGGGGGCCCTTCAACTACGAGCAGTACTTC | CASSSADRGPFNYEQYF
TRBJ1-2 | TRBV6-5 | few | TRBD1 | TGTGCCAGCAGTTACAGACCCCAGACAGGGGAAGGCTACACCTTC | CASSYRPQTGEGYTF
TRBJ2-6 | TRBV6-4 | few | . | TGTGCCAGCTCCGTGGGGCCTGGGGCCAACGTCCTGACTTTC | CASSVGPGANVLTF
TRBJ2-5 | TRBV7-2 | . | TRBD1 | TGTGCCAGCAGCTTCGAGGGGGCAGGGCAAGAGACCCAGTACTTC | CASSFEGAGQETQYF
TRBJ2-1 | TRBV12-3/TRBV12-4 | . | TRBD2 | TGTGCCAGCACCCGGGGGGGACTAGCGGGTTTGAGCTCCTACAATGAGCAGTTCTTC | CASTRGGLAGLSSYNEQFF
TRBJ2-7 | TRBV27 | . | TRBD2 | TGTGCCAGCAGTTTATCTAGCGGGAGGGTCTACGAGCAGTACTTC | CASSLSSGRVYEQYF
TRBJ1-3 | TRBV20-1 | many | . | TGCAGTGGCAGGGAAGGCGTGGACACCATATATTTT | CSGREGVDTIYF
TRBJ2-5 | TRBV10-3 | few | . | TGTGCCATCAGTGAGTCTTTCGGAGAGACCCAGTACTTC | CAISESFGETQYF
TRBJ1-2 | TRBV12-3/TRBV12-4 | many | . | TGTGCCAGCAGTTGGCAGGGCGCCTATGGCTACACCTTC | CASSWQGAYGYTF
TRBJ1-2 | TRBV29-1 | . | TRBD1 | TGCAGCGGGACCGGGACAGGGGGCGTGGGCTACACCTTC | CSGTGTGGVGYTF
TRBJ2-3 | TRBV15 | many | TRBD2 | TGTGCCACCAGCAGAGGTCTAGCGGGAAGCACAGATACGCAGTATTTT | CATSRGLAGSTDTQYF
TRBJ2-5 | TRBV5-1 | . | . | TGCGCCAGCAGCTTGGGGGACACCCTCCAAGAGACCCAGTACTTC | CASSLGDTLQETQYF
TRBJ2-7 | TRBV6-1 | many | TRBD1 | TGTGCCAGCAGCCCACCGGACAGGACCTACGAGCAGTACTTC | CASSPPDRTYEQYF